The present TCR beta chain was sequenced within a study of early T cells in non-severe SARS-CoV-2 infection. Study summary: Bulk RNA taken from unsorted whole blood was sequenced, leaving chains unpaired. Study-wide results and limits: There was a bias toward anti-spike CD8 responses in VDJdb matching, which missed private and CD4 specificities.

This clonotype was found many times. Its matching antigen is unknown. This CDR3 spans 15 amino acids. The J segment lost 5 bases and the V segment lost 6 bases, leaving 8 bases of the junction unmatched. Tagging with unique molecular identifiers was applied to individual cDNA molecules. Each CDR3 protein is one row after TCRdb ran MiXCR on the 5' RACE reads. Of more than 25,000 distinct CDR3 sequences detected, about 2.7% appear once; the ten largest clones hold around 0.72%. Sequencing was performed on whole blood. V is TRBV12-3 or TRBV12-4 and J is TRBJ2-5; TRBD1 agrees at 11 bases. This receptor was identified in an adult who was a healthcare worker with PCR-confirmed SARS-CoV-2 infection or an uninfected control (not recorded which). CDR3 nucleotide sequence: TGTGCCAGCAGCCGCGGACAGGGGGCGGGGGAGACCCAGTACTTC. It translates to CASSRGQGAGETQYF.